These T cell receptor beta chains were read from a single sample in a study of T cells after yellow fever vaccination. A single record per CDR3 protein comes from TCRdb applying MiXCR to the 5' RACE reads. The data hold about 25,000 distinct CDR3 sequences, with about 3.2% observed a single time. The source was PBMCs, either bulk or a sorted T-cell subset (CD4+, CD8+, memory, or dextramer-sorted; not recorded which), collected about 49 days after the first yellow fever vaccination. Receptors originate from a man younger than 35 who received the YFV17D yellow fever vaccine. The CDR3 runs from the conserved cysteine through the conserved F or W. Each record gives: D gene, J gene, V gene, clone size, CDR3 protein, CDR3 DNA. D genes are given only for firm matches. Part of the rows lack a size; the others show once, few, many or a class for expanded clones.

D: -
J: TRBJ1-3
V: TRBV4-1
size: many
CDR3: CASSQEDRNTIYF
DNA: TGCGCCAGCAGCCAAGAAGACCGAAACACCATATATTTT

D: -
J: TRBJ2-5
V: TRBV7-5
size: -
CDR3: CFCASTQPLAGKETQYF
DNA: -

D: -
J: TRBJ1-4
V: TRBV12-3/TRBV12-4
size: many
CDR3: CASSLASGSGEKLFF
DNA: TGTGCCAGCAGTTTAGCTTCTGGGTCAGGCGAAAAACTGTTTTTT

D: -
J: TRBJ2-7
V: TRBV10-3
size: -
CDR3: CAISDPGKHEQYF
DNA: TGTGCCATCAGTGACCCAGGGAAGCACGAGCAGTACTTC

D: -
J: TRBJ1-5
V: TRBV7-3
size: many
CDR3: CASSLWGDQPQHF
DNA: TGTGCCAGCAGCTTGTGGGGCGATCAGCCCCAGCATTTT

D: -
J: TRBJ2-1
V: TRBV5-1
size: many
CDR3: CASSFNGDEQFF
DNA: TGCGCCAGCAGCTTCAATGGCGATGAGCAGTTCTTC

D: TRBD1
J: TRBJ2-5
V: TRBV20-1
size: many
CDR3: CSARTGGEETQYF
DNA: TGCAGCGCCAGGACAGGGGGCGAAGAGACCCAGTACTTC

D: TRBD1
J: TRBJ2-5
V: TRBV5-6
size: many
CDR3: CASSSRDRGRETQYF
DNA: TGTGCCAGCAGCTCCCGGGACAGGGGGCGGGAGACCCAGTACTTC

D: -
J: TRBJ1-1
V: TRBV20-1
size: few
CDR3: CSAREGHVGTEAFF
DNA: TGCAGTGCTAGAGAGGGACATGTGGGGACTGAAGCTTTCTTT

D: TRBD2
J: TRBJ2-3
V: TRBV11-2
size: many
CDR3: CASSRTSGTDTQYF
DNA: TGTGCCAGCAGCCGGACTAGCGGGACAGATACGCAGTATTTT

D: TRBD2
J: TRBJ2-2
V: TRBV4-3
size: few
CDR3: CASSQLAGGTGGELFF
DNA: TGCGCCAGCAGCCAATTAGCGGGGGGAACGGGCGGGGAGCTGTTTTTT

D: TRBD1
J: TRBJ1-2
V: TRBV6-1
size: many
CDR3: CASRRDRAPNYGYTF
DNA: TGTGCCAGCAGGCGCGACAGGGCCCCAAACTATGGCTACACCTTC

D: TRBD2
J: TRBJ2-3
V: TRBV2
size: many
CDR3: CASSASRRGDNTQYF
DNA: TGTGCCAGCAGTGCCTCCCGGCGGGGGGATAATACGCAGTATTTT

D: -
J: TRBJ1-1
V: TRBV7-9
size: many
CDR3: CASSLKGEAFF
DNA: TGTGCCAGCAGCTTAAAGGGTGAAGCTTTCTTT

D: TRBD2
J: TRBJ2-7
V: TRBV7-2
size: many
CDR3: CASSLGLAGGTYEQYF
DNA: TGTGCCAGCAGCTTAGGACTAGCGGGGGGTACCTACGAGCAGTACTTC

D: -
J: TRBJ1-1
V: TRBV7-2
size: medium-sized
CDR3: CASSLRAQNTEAFF
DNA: TGTGCCAGCAGCTTAAGGGCCCAGAACACTGAAGCTTTCTTT

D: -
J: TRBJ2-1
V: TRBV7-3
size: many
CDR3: CASSPRPRAGNEQFF
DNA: TGTGCCAGCAGCCCCCGACCCCGGGCGGGGAATGAGCAGTTCTTC

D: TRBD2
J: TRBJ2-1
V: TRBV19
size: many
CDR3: CASSISGSSYNEQFF
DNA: TGTGCCAGTAGTATAAGCGGGAGCTCCTACAATGAGCAGTTCTTC

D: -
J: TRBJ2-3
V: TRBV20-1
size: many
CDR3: CSGADTQYF
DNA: TGCAGTGGCGCGGATACGCAGTATTTT

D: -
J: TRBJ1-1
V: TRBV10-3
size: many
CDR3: CAISEYGRNTEAFF
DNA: TGTGCCATCAGTGAGTATGGCAGGAACACTGAAGCTTTCTTT

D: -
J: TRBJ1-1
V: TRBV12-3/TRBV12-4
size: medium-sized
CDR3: CASRKKMNTEAFF
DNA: TGTGCCAGCAGGAAAAAAATGAACACTGAAGCTTTCTTT

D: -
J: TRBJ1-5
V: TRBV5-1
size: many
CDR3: CASSFGTGDQPQHF
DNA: TGCGCCAGCAGCTTTGGGACGGGAGACCAGCCCCAGCATTTT

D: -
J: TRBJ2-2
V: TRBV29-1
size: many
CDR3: CSVKQGLNTGELFF
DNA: TGCAGCGTCAAACAGGGCTTGAACACCGGGGAGCTGTTTTTT

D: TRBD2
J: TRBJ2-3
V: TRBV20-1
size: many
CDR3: CSAVAGGQDTQYF
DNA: TGCAGTGCTGTAGCGGGGGGGCAAGATACGCAGTATTTT

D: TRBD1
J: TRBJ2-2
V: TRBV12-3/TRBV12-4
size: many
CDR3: CASSFVGGAGELFF
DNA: TGTGCCAGCAGTTTCGTAGGGGGCGCCGGGGAGCTGTTTTTT

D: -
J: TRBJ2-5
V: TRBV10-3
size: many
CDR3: CAISESMGVETQYF
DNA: TGTGCCATCAGTGAGTCGATGGGGGTGGAGACCCAGTACTTC

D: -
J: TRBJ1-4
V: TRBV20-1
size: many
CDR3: CSASAGKLFF
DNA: TGCAGTGCTAGCGCCGGGAAACTGTTTTTT

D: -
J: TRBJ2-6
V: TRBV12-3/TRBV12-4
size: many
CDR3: CASSFRSGANVLTF
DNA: TGTGCCAGCAGTTTCAGGTCTGGGGCCAACGTCCTGACTTTC

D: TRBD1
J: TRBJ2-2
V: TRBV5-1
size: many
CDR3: CASSLGQGARTGELFF
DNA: TGCGCCAGCAGCTTGGGACAGGGGGCGAGGACCGGGGAGCTGTTTTTT

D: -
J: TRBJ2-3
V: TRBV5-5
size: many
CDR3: CASSLAGQDFADTQYF
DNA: TGTGCCAGCAGCTTGGCAGGGCAGGATTTTGCCGATACGCAGTATTTT

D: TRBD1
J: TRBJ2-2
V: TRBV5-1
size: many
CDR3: CASSLSGQGTGELFF
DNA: TGCGCCAGCAGCTTGTCGGGACAGGGTACCGGGGAGCTGTTTTTT

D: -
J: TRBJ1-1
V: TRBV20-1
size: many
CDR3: CSARGTENTEAFF
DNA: TGCAGTGCTAGAGGGACAGAGAACACTGAAGCTTTCTTT

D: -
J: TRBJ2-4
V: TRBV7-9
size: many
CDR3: CASSDFAGNIAKNIQYF
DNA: TGTGCCAGCAGCGACTTCGCCGGGAACATAGCCAAAAACATTCAGTACTTC

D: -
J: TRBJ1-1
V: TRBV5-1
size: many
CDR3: CASSLNGGSETEAFF
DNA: TGCGCCAGCAGCTTGAATGGGGGCTCAGAAACTGAAGCTTTCTTT

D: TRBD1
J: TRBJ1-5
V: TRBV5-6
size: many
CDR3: CASSLLGQANQPQHF
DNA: TGTGCCAGCAGCTTGCTGGGACAGGCAAATCAGCCCCAGCATTTT

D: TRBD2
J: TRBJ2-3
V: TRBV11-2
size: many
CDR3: CASSLVRGGGDTQYF
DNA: TGTGCCAGCAGCTTAGTTCGGGGGGGGGGAGATACGCAGTATTTT

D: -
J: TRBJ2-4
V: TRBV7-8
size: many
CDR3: CASSFWRGGPQDIQYF
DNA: TGTGCCAGCAGCTTTTGGAGGGGGGGCCCACAGGACATTCAGTACTTC

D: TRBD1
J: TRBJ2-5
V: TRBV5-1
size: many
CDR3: CASNLGRTGDLETQYF
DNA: TGCGCCAGCAACCTCGGGCGGACAGGGGATTTGGAGACCCAGTACTTC

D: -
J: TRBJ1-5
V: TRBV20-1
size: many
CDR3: CSARKLLRGRKVNQPQHF
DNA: TGCAGTGCTAGAAAACTCCTCCGGGGGAGGAAGGTTAATCAGCCCCAGCATTTT

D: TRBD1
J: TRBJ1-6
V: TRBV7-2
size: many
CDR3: CASSWGDRGSPLHF
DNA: TGTGCCAGCAGCTGGGGGGACAGGGGTTCACCCCTCCACTTT

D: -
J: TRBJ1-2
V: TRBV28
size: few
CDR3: CASSLSDRSVRGYTF
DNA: TGTGCCAGCAGTCTTTCTGACAGGTCGGTTCGAGGCTACACCTTC

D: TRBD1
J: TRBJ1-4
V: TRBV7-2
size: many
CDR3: CASSPTGVQNEKLFF
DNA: TGTGCCAGCAGCCCTACAGGGGTCCAAAATGAAAAACTGTTTTTT

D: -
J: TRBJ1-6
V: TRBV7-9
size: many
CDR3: CASSFSQDSPLHF
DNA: TGTGCCAGCAGCTTTTCCCAGGATTCACCCCTCCACTTT

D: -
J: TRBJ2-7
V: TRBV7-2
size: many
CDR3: CASSLNVGLPPEQYF
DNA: TGTGCCAGCAGCTTAAACGTCGGGCTTCCTCCCGAGCAGTACTTC

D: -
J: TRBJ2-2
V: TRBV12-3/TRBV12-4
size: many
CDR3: CASSFRQGNIGELFF
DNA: TGTGCCAGCAGTTTTCGGCAGGGTAACATCGGGGAGCTGTTTTTT

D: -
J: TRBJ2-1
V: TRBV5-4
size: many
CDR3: CASRLRVDNEQFF
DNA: TGTGCCAGCAGGCTCCGAGTCGACAATGAGCAGTTCTTC

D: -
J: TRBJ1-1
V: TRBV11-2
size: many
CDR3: CASSLVGTEAFF
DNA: TGTGCCAGCAGCTTAGTAGGGACTGAAGCTTTCTTT

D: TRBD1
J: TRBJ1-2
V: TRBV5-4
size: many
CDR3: CASSLTGGYAYGYTF
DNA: TGTGCCAGCAGCCTGACAGGGGGCTATGCCTATGGCTACACCTTC

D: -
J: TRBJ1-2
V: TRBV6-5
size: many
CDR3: CASSSGTKNYGYTF
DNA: TGTGCCAGCAGCTCCGGGACAAAAAACTATGGCTACACCTTC

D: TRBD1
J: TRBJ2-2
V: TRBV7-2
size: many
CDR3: CATTRDRVNTGELFF
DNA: TGTGCCACCACAAGGGACAGGGTGAACACCGGGGAGCTGTTTTTT

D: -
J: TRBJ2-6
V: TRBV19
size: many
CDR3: CASSIGNSGANVLTF
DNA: TGTGCCAGTAGTATAGGGAACTCTGGGGCCAACGTCCTGACTTTC

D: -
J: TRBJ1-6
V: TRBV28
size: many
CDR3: CASSSRSRDFHF
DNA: TGTGCCAGCAGTTCTAGGTCCCGAGATTTCCACTTT

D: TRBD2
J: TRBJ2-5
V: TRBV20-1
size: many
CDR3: CSARDFRGGEETQYF
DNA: TGCAGTGCTAGAGATTTTCGGGGGGGCGAAGAGACCCAGTACTTC

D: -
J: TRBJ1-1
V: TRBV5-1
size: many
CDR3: CASSLASGDGLSTEAFF
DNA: TGCGCCAGCAGCTTGGCCTCAGGGGACGGTTTGAGCACTGAAGCTTTCTTT

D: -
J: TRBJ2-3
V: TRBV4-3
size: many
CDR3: CASSQALADTQYF
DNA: TGCGCCAGCAGCCAAGCGCTCGCAGATACGCAGTATTTT

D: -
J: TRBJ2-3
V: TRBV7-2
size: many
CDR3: CASSFDSGLDTQYF
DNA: TGTGCCAGCAGCTTTGATAGCGGTCTAGATACGCAGTATTTT

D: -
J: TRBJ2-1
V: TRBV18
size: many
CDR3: CASSPPQGWYNEQFF
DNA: TGTGCCAGCTCACCACCCCAGGGATGGTACAATGAGCAGTTCTTC

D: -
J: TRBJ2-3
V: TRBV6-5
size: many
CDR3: CASTKEVADPTDTQYF
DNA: TGTGCCAGCACCAAAGAGGTGGCAGACCCCACAGATACGCAGTATTTT

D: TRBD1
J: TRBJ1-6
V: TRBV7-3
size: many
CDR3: CASSLQGGSPLHF
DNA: TGTGCCAGCAGTTTGCAGGGGGGATCACCCCTCCACTTT